The rows below give T cell receptor beta chains drawn from one sample of a study of OX40 agonist ivuxolimab in advanced cancers. Method: immunoSEQ multiplex PCR; TCRdb's copy keeps in-frame clones and lacks some. The sample has 98,000 or so clones; roughly 90% are singletons. This material consisted of CD4+ or CD8+ T cells sorted from blood, taken in a trial of the OX40 agonist ivuxolimab. The receptors shown here come from an adult with an advanced solid tumor such as melanoma, head and neck, liver or kidney cancer. Each CDR3 is given with its conserved first and last residue. The D gene is left open where the match is weak.

>TRBV30|NA
CALGGVLSYGYTF
>TRBV19|NA
CASSIDLANYGYTF
>TRBV4-1|TRBD2
CASSQGSWTSGPYEQYF
>TRBV18|NA
CASSPSGGPREQYF
>TRBV14|NA
CASSPLDGRGTEAFF
>TRBV10-1|TRBD2
CASSELAGGQETQYF
>TRBV2|NA
CASSEGLVRSDGLFF
>TRBV18|NA
CASSPDRDPSYEQYF
>TRBV4-1|NA
CASSQGGGAREKLFF
>TRBV4-2|NA
CASSHQDYEQYF
>TRBV6-5|TRBD1
CASSLPGQEREQYF